Listed here is a single T cell receptor beta chain. Its cognate antigen is unknown. Trimming shortened V by 0 bases and J by 2 bases, and 13 bases separated the two germline ends. The CDR3 runs 16 residues. CDR1 and CDR2 (germline): MGHRA, YSYEKL. The sample is drawn from a study of early stage breast cancer tumors. Overall study context: Most invasive tumors, about 80% of the 16, were ER+/PR+/HER2-. Eight ER+/PR+/HER2- tumors were invasive ductal; a few were invasive lobular. Findings and caveats of the study: Enriched TCRB sequences shared across patients were mostly commonly generated sequences. Tumors had 2.5 to 3-fold higher T cell density and higher clonality than adjacent normal breast tissue.

Repertoires were generated with immunoSEQ multiplex PCR, while TCRdb's copy carries only in-frame clones and drops some. Of about 28,000 clones in the sample, roughly 50% were seen once. The gene calls are TRBV4-1 and TRBJ1-2; D is uncertain. The sequence came from a person aged 50-59 years with breast cancer. Sequenced input: breast tumor tissue. DNA of the CDR3: TGCGCCAGCAGCCAAGATCCCGAGGGAAACAACTATGGCTACACCTTC. Protein product: CASSQDPEGNNYGYTF.